The clone carrying this T cell receptor beta chain was picked up a small number of times. The sample belongs to a study of molecular identifiers for immune sequencing clone quantification. TCRdb processed the PCR reads anew with MiXCR; each CDR3 protein has one entry. The table shows over 550,000 distinct CDR3 sequences, with around 25% occurring only once. Germline CDR1 and CDR2: SGHVS and FQNEAQ. V was shortened by 1 base and J by 4 bases, with 19 bases between the two germline ends. The CDR3 runs to 17 residues. The TCR originated in a human donor in good health. Some libraries in this study had Jurkat cell RNA spiked in. Source material: naive CD8+ T cells from blood, with Jurkat cell RNA spiked in. Subset defined: FACS-sorted CD8+CD4-CCR7+CD45RA+ naive T cells. The chain joins TRBV7-8 to TRBJ1-2, with D perhaps matching TRBD1 (6 bases). DNA for the CDR3: TGTGCCAGCAGCTTAGAAATATCCGGGGGCGATAGCTATGGCTACACCTTC. Translating gives CASSLEISGGDSYGYTF.